This T cell receptor beta chain originates from a study of blood T cell repertoires in COVID-19. About the study: There were acute and convalescent COVID-19 samples, and they came from the United States, Italy and Spain. In each case, the material was cDNA or gDNA derived from T cells, B-cell-depleted T cells, or PBMCs.

Authors' analysis steps: It was from reference gene primer amplification that nucleated cell counts were estimated. Sequencing used immunoSEQ multiplex PCR; TCRdb keeps in-frame clones, though not all of them. V, J and clone size reflect that table, while D and trimming were determined from the DNA. The repertoire holds some 250,000 clones, 81% seen once, with roughly 2.9% in the top ten. CDR1 is SGDLS, CDR2 YYNGEE, per germline. This CDR3 spans 17 amino acids. V lost 3 bases to trimming and J lost 1 base; unmatched junction nucleotides: 5. The chain combines TRBV9 with TRBJ1-6, with 9 bases identical to TRBD1. The clonotype comes from a woman aged 55-69 years with active or convalescent COVID-19. Input material: peripheral blood. CDR3 DNA sequence: TGTGCCAGCAGCGACGAGACAGGGGGTTCCTATAATTCACCCCTCCACTTT. This sequence encodes CASSDETGGSYNSPLHF.